What follows are 5 T cell receptor beta chains derived from one specimen sequenced in a study of cytomegalovirus exposure and HLA in healthy donors. PCR was performed using 60 Vbeta and 13 Jbeta primers. Profiled with immunoSEQ multiplex PCR; TCRdb holds only in-frame clones, not every one. The repertoire holds approximately 210,000 clones, with roughly three quarters as singletons. Sequenced material: PBMCs. All receptors come from a male donor in good health and CMV-seropositive.

This chain's CDR3 is CASSERQGGTGELFF. The CDR3 DNA follows: TGTGCCAGCAGTGAAAGACAGGGGGGGACCGGGGAGCTGTTTTTT. The V call is TRBV25-1, the J call TRBJ2-2; 9 bases align to TRBD1. CDR1 is MGHDK and CDR2 is SYGVNS in the germline V gene. V dropped 2 bases and J dropped 5; count of bases not matched to a gene: 3. This CDR3 region has 15 residues. The full variable domain, in which reference TRBV25-1 and TRBJ2-2 provide the parts outside the CDR3, is EADIYQTPRYLVIGTGKKITLECSQTMGHDKMYWYQQDPGMELHLIHYSYGVNSTEKGDLSSESTVSRIRTEHFPLTLESARPSHTSQYLCASSERQGGTGELFFGEGSRLTVL.

The chain recombines TRBV6-1 with TRBJ1-5, with 7 bases lining up with TRBD1. Germline CDR1 MNHNS, CDR2 SASEGT. The J segment lost 3 bases and the V segment lost 5 bases, leaving 7 bases of the junction unmatched. This CDR3 spans 15 amino acids. This CDR3 is CASSQGQQINQPQHF. The CDR3 DNA reads TGTGCCAGCAGTCAGGGACAGCAAATCAATCAGCCCCAGCATTTT.

The gene calls are TRBV2 and TRBJ2-1; TRBD2 matches 7 bases. This CDR3 is 14 amino acids long. Germline assignment: CDR1 SNHLY and CDR2 FYNNEI. V was clipped by 4 bases and J by 9 bases; unmatched bases: 9. CDR3 DNA sequence: TGTGCCAGCAGTGTATCGGAACTAGCGAGTGAGCAGTTCTTC. Translation: CASSVSELASEQFF.

The chain carries TRBV7-9 and TRBJ1-1; D not certain. Germline V gives CDR1 SEHNR, CDR2 FQNEAQ (reference sequence). V was shortened by 5 bases and J by 8 bases, with 12 bases between the two germline ends. The CDR3 has 12 amino acids. The CDR3: CASSPDIAEAFF. CDR3 nucleotide sequence: TGTGCCAGCAGCCCTGACATCGCGGAAGCTTTCTTT.

The genes are TRBV19 and TRBJ1-3; 9 positions match TRBD1. The V gene end was trimmed by 6 bases and the J gene end by 4 bases; junction bases not matched to a gene: 13. Germline V CDR1 and CDR2: LNHDA, SQIVND (reference sequence). The CDR3 length is 17 residues. The CDR3 reads CASRKLSTGGGGNTIYF. The CDR3 DNA reads TGTGCCAGTAGGAAACTTTCGACAGGGGGAGGAGGAAACACCATATATTTT.